This is a list of T cell receptor beta chains from one sample in a study of T-cell reconstitution after alpha-beta-depleted transplantation in children. TCRdb reanalysed the PCR reads using MiXCR and keeps one entry per CDR3 protein. The data contain 540,000 or so distinct CDR3 sequences, more than 20% of them singletons. The sample here was PBMCs, mostly from graft donor cells, taken 360 days after TCRalphabeta/CD19-depleted stem cell transplant. The receptor source for this set is a boy younger than two who had a stem cell transplant for acute myeloid leukemia, so the T cells may come from the graft donor. Each CDR3 is given with its conserved first and last residue. Fields, in order: V gene, CDR3 length, CDR3 protein.

V: TRBV20-1; length: 13; CDR3: CSAATGDEQPQHF
V: TRBV20-1; length: 17; CDR3: CSARDYASGGGTDTQYF
V: TRBV19; length: 14; CDR3: CASSIGTPNTEAFF
V: TRBV7-9; length: 15; CDR3: CASSFGTPTTDTQYF
V: TRBV11-1; length: 19; CDR3: CASSFPTAGTGNVKDTQYF
V: TRBV12-3/TRBV12-4; length: 13; CDR3: CASRDRGIPEAFF
V: TRBV6-5; length: 11; CDR3: CASGLTGELFF
V: TRBV5-1; length: 14; CDR3: CASSLVSASYGYTF
V: TRBV20-1; length: 15; CDR3: CSANSPGTFQETQYF
V: TRBV12-3/TRBV12-4; length: 12; CDR3: CASSWVGKEAFF
V: TRBV7-8; length: 14; CDR3: CASSSGQGANEQYF
V: TRBV5-1; length: 13; CDR3: CASSFLVGHEQFF
V: TRBV20-1; length: 16; CDR3: CSAPTGPSLANYGYTF
V: TRBV20-1; length: 16; CDR3: CSASVRARVRQETQYF
V: TRBV14; length: 14; CDR3: CASSQARTLYGYTF
V: TRBV6-6; length: 12; CDR3: CASSPLAYEQYF
V: TRBV9; length: 14; CDR3: CASSVGFQEETQYF
V: TRBV9; length: 13; CDR3: CASSVSGDYGYTF
V: TRBV12-3/TRBV12-4; length: 17; CDR3: CASSFVGPNLNTDTQYF
V: TRBV20-1; length: 14; CDR3: CSARYRLAGNEQFF
V: TRBV6-1; length: 13; CDR3: CASSPGGRPPQYF
V: TRBV20-1; length: 13; CDR3: CSASVSGWQTQYF
V: TRBV12-3/TRBV12-4; length: 15; CDR3: CASSGTYEVADTQYF
V: TRBV12-3/TRBV12-4; length: 14; CDR3: CASSLGLSGNTIYF